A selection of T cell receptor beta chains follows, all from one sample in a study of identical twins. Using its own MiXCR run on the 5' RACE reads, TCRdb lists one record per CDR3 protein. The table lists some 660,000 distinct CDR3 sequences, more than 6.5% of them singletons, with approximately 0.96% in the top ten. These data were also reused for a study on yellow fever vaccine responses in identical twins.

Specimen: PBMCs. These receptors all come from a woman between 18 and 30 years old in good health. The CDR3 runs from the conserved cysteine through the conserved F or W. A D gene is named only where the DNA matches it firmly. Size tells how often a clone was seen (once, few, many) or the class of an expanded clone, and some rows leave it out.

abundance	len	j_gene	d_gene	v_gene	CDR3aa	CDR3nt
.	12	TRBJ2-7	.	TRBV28	CASGTGIHEQYF	TGTGCCAGCGGTACAGGGATCCACGAGCAGTACTTC
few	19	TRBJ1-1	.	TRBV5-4	CASSLFWGGAPRFDTEAFF	TGTGCCAGCAGCTTGTTCTGGGGGGGCGCCCCGCGGTTTGACACTGAAGCTTTCTTT
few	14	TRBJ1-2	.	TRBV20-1	CSASGGDIDYGYTF	TGCAGTGCTAGCGGGGGAGACATTGACTATGGCTACACCTTC
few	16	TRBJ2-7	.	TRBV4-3	CASSQEMDLTTYEQYF	TGCGCCAGCAGCCAAGAGATGGACCTCACCACCTACGAGCAGTACTTC
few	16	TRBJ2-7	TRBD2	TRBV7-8	CASSSVLAGVSYEQYF	TGTGCCAGCAGCTCCGTGCTAGCGGGGGTCTCCTACGAGCAGTACTTC
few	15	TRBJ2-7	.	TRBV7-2	CASTQRGAPIYEQYF	TGTGCCAGCACCCAGAGGGGGGCGCCAATCTACGAGCAGTACTTC
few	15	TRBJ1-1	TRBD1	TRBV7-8	CASSFLTGGYTEAFF	TGTGCCAGCAGCTTTCTGACAGGGGGCTACACTGAAGCTTTCTTT
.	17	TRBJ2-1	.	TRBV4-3	CASSQDLGGGTYNEQFF	TGCGCCAGCAGCCAAGATCTTGGCGGGGGCACCTACAATGAGCAGTTCTTC
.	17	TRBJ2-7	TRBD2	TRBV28	CASSLLPGTSGRYEQYF	TGTGCCAGCAGTCTCCTTCCCGGGACTAGCGGGAGGTACGAGCAGTACTTC
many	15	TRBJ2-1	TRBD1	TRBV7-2	CASSLDRGLVDEQFF	TGTGCCAGCAGCTTGGACAGGGGGCTTGTAGATGAGCAGTTCTTC
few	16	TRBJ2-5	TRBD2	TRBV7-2	CASSPGLAGGLETQYF	TGTGCCAGCAGCCCCGGACTAGCGGGGGGATTGGAGACCCAGTACTTC
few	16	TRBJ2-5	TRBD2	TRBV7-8	CASSLLLAGHEETQYF	TGTGCCAGCAGCTTACTACTAGCGGGACATGAAGAGACCCAGTACTTC
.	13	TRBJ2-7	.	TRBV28	CASSDPPGYEQYF	TGTGCCAGCAGTGACCCCCCAGGGTACGAGCAGTACTTC
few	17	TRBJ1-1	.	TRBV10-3	CAISETTLRQMNTEAFF	TGTGCCATCAGTGAGACCACCTTACGACAGATGAACACTGAAGCTTTCTTT
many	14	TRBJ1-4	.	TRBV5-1	CASSLRPALGELFF	TGCGCCAGCAGCTTGCGACCGGCCCTAGGGGAACTGTTTTTT
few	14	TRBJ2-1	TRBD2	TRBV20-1	CSAPTSGKYNEQFF	TGCAGTGCACCTACTAGCGGGAAATACAATGAGCAGTTCTTC
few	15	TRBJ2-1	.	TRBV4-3	CASSQDLLGPNEQFF	TGCGCCAGCAGCCAAGACCTCCTAGGGCCAAATGAGCAGTTCTTC
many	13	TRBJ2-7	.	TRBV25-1	CASSEGPRYEQYF	TGTGCCAGCAGTGAAGGACCACGCTACGAGCAGTACTTC
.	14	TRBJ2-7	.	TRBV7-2	CASSLNQGPYEQYF	TGTGCCAGCAGCTTAAACCAGGGCCCCTACGAGCAGTACTTC
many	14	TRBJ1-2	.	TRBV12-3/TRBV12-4	CASSSDGTYYGYTF	TGTGCCAGCAGTTCGGACGGAACGTACTATGGCTACACCTTC
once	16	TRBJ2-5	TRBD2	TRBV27	CASSGTSGGSQETQYF	TGTGCCAGCAGTGGGACTAGCGGGGGGTCCCAAGAGACCCAGTACTTC
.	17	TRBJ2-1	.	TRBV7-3	CASSLSDGSKKFDEQFF	TGTGCCAGCAGCTTAAGTGATGGGAGTAAAAAGTTCGATGAGCAGTTCTTC
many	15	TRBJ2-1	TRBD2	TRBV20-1	CSASATSGRGGEQFF	TGCAGTGCTAGCGCTACTAGCGGGAGAGGCGGTGAGCAGTTCTTC
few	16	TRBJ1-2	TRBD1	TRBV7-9	CASSEAARQGKLGYTF	TGTGCCAGCAGCGAAGCCGCGAGACAGGGGAAGCTTGGCTACACCTTC
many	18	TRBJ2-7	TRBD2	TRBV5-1	CASSFNGLAGDRSYEQYF	TGCGCCAGCAGCTTTAACGGGCTAGCGGGAGATCGGTCCTACGAGCAGTACTTC
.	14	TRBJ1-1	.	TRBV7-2	CASSLATVFTEAFF	TGTGCCAGCAGCTTAGCGACGGTTTTCACTGAAGCTTTCTTT
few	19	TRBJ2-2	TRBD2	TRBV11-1	CASSLARTSGSTNTGELFF	TGTGCCAGCAGCTTAGCCAGGACTAGCGGGAGTACGAACACCGGGGAGCTGTTTTTT
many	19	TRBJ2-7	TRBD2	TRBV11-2	CASSPKVLAGGPASYEQYF	TGTGCCAGCAGCCCAAAAGTACTAGCGGGAGGACCCGCGTCCTACGAGCAGTACTTC
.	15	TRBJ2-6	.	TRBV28	CASRYDNPGANVLTF	TGTGCCAGCAGATACGACAACCCTGGGGCCAACGTCCTGACTTTC